The source of this TCR beta chain is a study of blood T cell repertoires in COVID-19. Looking at the study overall: The United States, Italy and Spain provided the acute and convalescent COVID-19 samples.

Between the trimmed V and J ends, which lost 8 bases and 6 bases, there was a span of 17 bases. The CDR3 runs 13 residues. Germline CDR1 KGHSH, CDR2 LQKENI. Per the original data handling: Amplification with reference gene primers provided the estimates of nucleated cell counts. Sequencing used immunoSEQ multiplex PCR; TCRdb keeps in-frame clones, though not all of them. The DNA gave D and trimming, while V, J and clone size come from that table. The repertoire holds about 140,000 clones, roughly four fifths seen once, with 1.6% in the top ten. The chain combines TRBV18 with TRBJ2-7, with D maybe TRBD2 (5 bases). The receptor was derived from a human donor in a cohort sampled during active COVID-19. Sequencing was done on a sample of peripheral blood. The CDR3 region has the DNA TGTGCCAGCCCGGTCCCAGTCGAGGGCGAGCAGTACTTC. Residues: CASPVPVEGEQYF.